The rows below give T cell receptor beta chains drawn from one sample of a study of shared clonotypes between healthy human individuals. This table comes from immunoSEQ multiplex PCR, and its TCRdb copy is limited to in-frame clones, with some not included. The sample contains roughly 1.5 million clones, around 98% of which appear only once. The specimen was naive CD4+ T cells sorted from blood. These receptor sequences come from a man aged 25-40 years in good health. Both conserved end residues are trimmed from each CDR3. The order of the fields is V gene, D gene, J gene, CDR3 protein. The D gene is left open where the match is weak.

>TRBV19|.|TRBJ1-3
ASSIKNTIY
>TRBV27|TRBD2|TRBJ2-1
ASRGVGRYDNEQF
>TRBV10-3|TRBD2|TRBJ2-5
AISEPGLAGVRQETQY
>TRBV7-9|.|TRBJ2-1
ASSPGDGSSYNEQF
>TRBV29-1|.|TRBJ2-2
SGKQGTSGELF
>TRBV7-9|TRBD2|TRBJ2-2
ASSLEGRLAGTTGELF
>TRBV7-3|.|TRBJ2-5
ASSEAGRQETQY
>TRBV11-2|.|TRBJ1-2
ASSLDGNYGYT
>TRBV28|.|TRBJ2-1
ASSLSVAASYNEQF
>TRBV28|.|TRBJ2-7
ASSFISSYYEQY
>TRBV9|TRBD1|TRBJ1-1
ASSAGQITEAF
>TRBV12-5|.|TRBJ1-5
ASGLGSGPFNQPQH
>TRBV11-3|TRBD2|TRBJ2-3
ASSQRTSGTTDTQY
>TRBV9|.|TRBJ2-3
ASSFTGSSKKTDTQY
>TRBV7-2|.|TRBJ2-3
ASSLVPTDTQY
>TRBV9|.|TRBJ2-5
ASSVTSRETQY
>TRBV7-9|.|TRBJ1-2
ASSLQGVVYGYT
>TRBV5-6|.|TRBJ2-7
ASSSPVIFYEQY
>TRBV7-9|.|TRBJ1-3
ASSLIPGRGILSGNTIY
>TRBV27|.|TRBJ2-7
ASSLLGLTSYEQY
>TRBV5-4|.|TRBJ2-7
ASSLEGPRSYEQY
>TRBV28|TRBD2|TRBJ2-7
ASSYPSSGRAEQY
>TRBV28|.|TRBJ2-7
ASRSPGASSYEQY
>TRBV7-6|.|TRBJ2-7
ASSLSPLGTYEQY
>TRBV6-1|TRBD1|TRBJ2-7
ASSGGQALSEQY
>TRBV4-3|TRBD1|TRBJ1-2
ASSQGTGNGYT
>TRBV14|.|TRBJ1-2
ASSQGPGDRGYT
>TRBV28|.|TRBJ1-2
ASSPTGFLYGYT
>TRBV28|.|TRBJ2-7
ASSLYTDSYEQY
>TRBV7-2|TRBD2|TRBJ2-7
ASSNLAGGYEQY
>TRBV28|.|TRBJ2-7
ASRLGQAWPLQH
>TRBV5-1|.|TRBJ1-1
ASRPSGEVNTEAF
>TRBV7-2|.|TRBJ2-1
ASSLGSQTYNEQF
>TRBV5-1|TRBD1|TRBJ2-2
ASSHRQGAAGELF
>TRBV7-2|.|TRBJ2-7
ASSLTTSYEQY
>TRBV9|.|TRBJ2-1
ASSVGGTTGEQF
>TRBV19|.|TRBJ1-5
ASSLSGPQH
>TRBV6-5|TRBD1|TRBJ2-7
ASRKTGLYEQY
>TRBV6-6|.|TRBJ2-1
ASGDLKQF
>TRBV5-1|.|TRBJ2-3
ASSFDRSTDTQY
>TRBV25-1|.|TRBJ2-1
ASSEWVGDPTYNEQF
>TRBV2|TRBD2|TRBJ2-1
ASSEEALAGANEQF
>TRBV6-1|TRBD1|TRBJ2-4
ASSDPGQLLNIQY
>TRBV19|.|TRBJ1-2
ASSKDVANYGYT
>TRBV11-2|.|TRBJ1-2
ASSLRERPYGYT
>TRBV28|.|TRBJ1-4
ASGGLMTEKLF
>TRBV9|.|TRBJ2-1
ASSVGTHYNEQF
>TRBV28|.|TRBJ2-7
AITGSYEQY